The clone carrying this T cell receptor beta chain has just a few counts. Its antigen is not known. Sample barcodes and UMIs were carried by the TCR alpha and TCR beta cDNA libraries that 5'RACE generated with constant-segment primers. TCRdb reanalysed the 5' RACE reads using MiXCR and keeps one entry per CDR3 protein. Altogether some 100,000 distinct CDR3 sequences are present, approximately 10% being singletons, with the ten largest covering more than 35%. This sample was included in a study of T-cell memory formation after mild COVID-19. General study findings and limits: Some clones that responded turned up in pre-infection memory, which suggests that cross-reactive memory joined in.

The sample consisted of PBMCs or a T cell subset sorted from them (not recorded which). This sequence was found in a man aged 18-30 years who had mild COVID-19 (a few samples of this study predate the infection). Cell type and time point are not known.

CDR3: CSVGTGDAGELFF. The CDR3 DNA reads as TGCAGCGTCGGGACAGGAGACGCCGGGGAGCTGTTTTTT. The rearrangement uses TRBV29-1 and TRBJ2-2, with 8 nucleotides matching TRBD1. V shed 6 bases, J shed 6 bases, and the junction held 6 bases outside the gene matches. CDR1 is SQVTM and CDR2 is ANQGSEA in the germline V gene. The CDR3 has 13 residues.